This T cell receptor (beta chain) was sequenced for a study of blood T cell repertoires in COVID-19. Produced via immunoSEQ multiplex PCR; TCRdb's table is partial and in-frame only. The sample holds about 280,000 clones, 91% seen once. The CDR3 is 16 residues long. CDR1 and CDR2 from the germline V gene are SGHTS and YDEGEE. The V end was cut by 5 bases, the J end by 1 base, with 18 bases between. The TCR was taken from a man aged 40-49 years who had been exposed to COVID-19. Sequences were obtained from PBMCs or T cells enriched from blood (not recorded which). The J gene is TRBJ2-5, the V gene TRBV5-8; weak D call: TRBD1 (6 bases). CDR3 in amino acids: CASSSPYRDTQETQYF. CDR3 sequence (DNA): TGTGCCAGCAGTTCCCCGTACCGGGACACCCAAGAGACCCAGTACTTC. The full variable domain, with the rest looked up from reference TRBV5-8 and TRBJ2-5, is EAGVTQSPTHLIKTRGQQATLRCSPISGHTSVYWYQQALGLGLQFLLWYDEGEERNRGNFPPRFSGRQFPNYSSELNVNALELEDSALYLCASSSPYRDTQETQYFGPGTRLLVL.